A selection of T cell receptor beta chains follows, all from one sample in a study of follicular helper T cells after annual influenza vaccination. Clones were read by immunoSEQ multiplex PCR, and TCRdb kept only the in-frame ones, dropping some. Found here are almost 9,500 clones, about 87% of them singletons; the top ten hold roughly 0.47%. Sequencing used CXCR5+ CD38- circulating T follicular helper cells from blood, obtained on the day of influenza vaccination. These receptor sequences come from an adult who received the influenza vaccine. Each CDR3 is given with its conserved first and last residue. Fields, in order: clone size, V gene, D gene, J gene, CDR3 DNA, CDR3 protein. D genes are given only for firm matches. A row's size may be missing; if present it is once, few, many or a size class.

>NA|TRBV7-2|NA|TRBJ2-2
TGTGCCAGCAGCCCCAAGGTCGCTTTGGGGGAGCTGTTTTTT
CASSPKVALGELFF
>NA|TRBV2|TRBD1|TRBJ1-5
TGTGCCAGCAGTGGACAGGGGGCGGGGCAGCCCCAGCATTTT
CASSGQGAGQPQHF
>NA|TRBV11-2|NA|TRBJ2-7
TGTGCCAGCAGCTTAGACCGTCGGGTCTACGAGCAGTACTTC
CASSLDRRVYEQYF
>NA|TRBV15|NA|TRBJ1-2
TGTGCCACCAGCAGAGATCCAGGGACACTTCGCACCTTC
CATSRDPGTLRTF
>once|TRBV10-2|TRBD2|TRBJ2-3
TGCGCCAGCAGCACAACCAGGACTAGCGGGGAGCACACAGATACGCAGTATTTT
CASSTTRTSGEHTDTQYF
>NA|TRBV7-3|NA|TRBJ2-1
TGTGCCAGCGGAGTAAACCCGTTGGGAGAGCAGTTCTTC
CASGVNPLGEQFF
>NA|TRBV7-2|NA|TRBJ2-2
TGTGCCAGTAGAACTAGGGGCGACGCCGGGGAGCTGTTTTTT
CASRTRGDAGELFF
>once|TRBV12-5|NA|TRBJ2-7
TGTGCTAGTGCTTCCAATTCCTACGAGCAGTACTTC
CASASNSYEQYF
>NA|TRBV18|TRBD1|TRBJ2-3
TGTGCCAGCTCCCTTACGGGACAGGGATTGAGTACGCAGTATTTT
CASSLTGQGLSTQYF
>NA|TRBV12-5|TRBD1|TRBJ1-5
TGTGCTAGTGGTACCGGGACAGGACAGCCCCAGCATTTT
CASGTGTGQPQHF
>NA|TRBV19|NA|TRBJ2-1
TGTGCCAGTAGTATAAGTTCGGGAGTTGATGAGCAGTTCTTC
CASSISSGVDEQFF
>NA|TRBV18|NA|TRBJ2-2
TGTGCCAGCTCACCAAGGGTTTTTAACACCGGGGAGCTGTTTTTT
CASSPRVFNTGELFF
>NA|TRBV5-1|TRBD1|TRBJ1-2
TGCGCCAGCAGCTCAACTCCGGGACAGGGAAACTATGGCTACACCTTC
CASSSTPGQGNYGYTF
>NA|TRBV19|TRBD1|TRBJ1-5
TGTGCCAGTGGACAGGGCATGGAAGGCCAGCCCCAGCATTTT
CASGQGMEGQPQHF
>once|TRBV7-2|TRBD1|TRBJ1-3
TGTGCCAGCAGCCCACAGGGGGAGTCTGGAAACACCATATATTTT
CASSPQGESGNTIYF
>NA|TRBV5-1|NA|TRBJ1-1
TGCGCCAGCAGCTTAGAGAGGGGAGAAGCTTTCTTT
CASSLERGEAFF
>NA|TRBV2|NA|TRBJ2-5
TGTGCCAGCAGTGTAATCCAAGAGACCCAGTACTTC
CASSVIQETQYF
>NA|TRBV12-5|NA|TRBJ1-6
TGTGCTAGTGGAGAGTCTCGGCAACCCCTCCACTTT
CASGESRQPLHF
>NA|TRBV4-3|NA|TRBJ2-3
TGCGCCAGCAGCCAAGACGGTGGCCCAGATACGCAGTATTTT
CASSQDGGPDTQYF
>NA|TRBV19|NA|TRBJ1-5
TGTGCCAGTAGTGGGCCCACAAGCAATCAGCCCCAGCATTTT
CASSGPTSNQPQHF
>NA|TRBV5-5|TRBD1|TRBJ1-1
TGTGCCAGCAGCGGAATAACAGGGGGCGATGGGGACACTGAAGCTTTCTTT
CASSGITGGDGDTEAFF
>NA|TRBV2|TRBD2|TRBJ2-2
TGTGCCAGCAGTCGACTAGCGGTAGTGGAGCTGTTTTTT
CASSRLAVVELFF
>NA|TRBV2|NA|TRBJ1-4
TGTGCCAGCAGCACAACTAATGAAAAACTGTTTTTT
CASSTTNEKLFF
>once|TRBV27|NA|TRBJ1-1
TGTGCCAGCAGTTTGATTCACTCGGCGGCTGAAGCTTTCTTT
CASSLIHSAAEAFF
>NA|TRBV7-2|TRBD1|TRBJ1-3
TGTGCCAGCAGCTTTGCCGGGACAGCCAGCTCTGGAAACACCATATATTTT
CASSFAGTASSGNTIYF
>NA|TRBV4-2|TRBD2|TRBJ2-3
TGTGCCAGCAGCCAAGGGGGCGGGGGGGCCACAGATACGCAGTATTTT
CASSQGGGGATDTQYF